Detailed here is one TCR beta chain. Positively selected for CCR7, the CD45RO-negative cells used as naive CD8 cells excluded terminally differentiated effector memory CD45RA+ cells. Data came from immunoSEQ multiplex PCR; TCRdb stores just in-frame clones and leaves some out. The repertoire consists of 560,000 or so clones, with around 96% occurring once and the leading ten covering roughly 0.12%. These data belong to a study of shared clonotypes between healthy human individuals. CDR1 and CDR2 (germline): PRHDT, FYEKMQ (reference sequence). The CDR3 runs 16 residues. The V end lost 5 bases, the J end lost 3 bases, and 17 bases lay between the germline ends.

Specimen: naive CD8+ T cells sorted from blood. The rearrangement joins TRBV13 to TRBJ1-5; D remains ambiguous. This clonotype was obtained from a woman aged 25-40 years in good health. The CDR3 nucleotides are TGTGCCAGCAGCGCGGGCCTAAAGGACGTCAATCAGCCCCAGCATTTT. Amino acids: CASSAGLKDVNQPQHF.